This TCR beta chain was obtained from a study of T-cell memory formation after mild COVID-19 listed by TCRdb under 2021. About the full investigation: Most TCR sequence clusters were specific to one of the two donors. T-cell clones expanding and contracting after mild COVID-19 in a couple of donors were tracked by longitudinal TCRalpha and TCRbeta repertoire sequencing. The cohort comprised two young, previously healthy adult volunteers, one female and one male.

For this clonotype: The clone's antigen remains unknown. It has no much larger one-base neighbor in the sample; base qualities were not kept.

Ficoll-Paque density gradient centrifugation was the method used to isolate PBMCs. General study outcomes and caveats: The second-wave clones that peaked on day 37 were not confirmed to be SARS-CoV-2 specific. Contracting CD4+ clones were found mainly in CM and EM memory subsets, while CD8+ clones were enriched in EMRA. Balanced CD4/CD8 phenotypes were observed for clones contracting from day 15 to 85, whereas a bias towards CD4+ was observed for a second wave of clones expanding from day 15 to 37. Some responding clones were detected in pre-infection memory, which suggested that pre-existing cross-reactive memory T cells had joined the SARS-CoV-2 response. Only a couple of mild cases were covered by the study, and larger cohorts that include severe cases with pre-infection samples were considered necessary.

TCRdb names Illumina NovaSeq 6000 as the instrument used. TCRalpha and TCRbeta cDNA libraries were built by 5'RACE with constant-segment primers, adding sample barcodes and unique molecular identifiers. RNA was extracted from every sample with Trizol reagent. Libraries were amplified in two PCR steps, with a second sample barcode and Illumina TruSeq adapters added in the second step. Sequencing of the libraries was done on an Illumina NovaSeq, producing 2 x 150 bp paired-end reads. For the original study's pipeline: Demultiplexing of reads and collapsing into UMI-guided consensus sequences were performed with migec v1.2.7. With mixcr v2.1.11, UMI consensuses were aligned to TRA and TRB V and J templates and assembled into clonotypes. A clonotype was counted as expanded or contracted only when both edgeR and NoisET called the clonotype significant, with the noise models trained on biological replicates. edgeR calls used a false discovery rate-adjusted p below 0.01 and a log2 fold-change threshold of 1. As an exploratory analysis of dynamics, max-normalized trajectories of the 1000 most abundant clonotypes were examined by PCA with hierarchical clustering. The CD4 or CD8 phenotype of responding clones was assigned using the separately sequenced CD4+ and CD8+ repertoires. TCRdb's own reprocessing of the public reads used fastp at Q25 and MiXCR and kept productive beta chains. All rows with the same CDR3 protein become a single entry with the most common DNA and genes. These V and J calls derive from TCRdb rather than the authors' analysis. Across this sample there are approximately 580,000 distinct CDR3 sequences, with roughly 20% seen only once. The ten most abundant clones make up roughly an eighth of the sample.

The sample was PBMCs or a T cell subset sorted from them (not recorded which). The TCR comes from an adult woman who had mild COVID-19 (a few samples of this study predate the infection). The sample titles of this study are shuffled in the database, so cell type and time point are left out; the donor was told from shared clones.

The CDR3 amino acid sequence is: CASSFGTSGGLNNEQFF. At the DNA level, the sequence is TGTGCCAGCAGCTTTGGGACTAGCGGGGGCCTAAACAATGAGCAGTTCTTC. The chain is encoded by TRBV7-3 joined to TRBJ2-1; 14 junctional bases match TRBD2. The junction shows trimming of 3 bases on V and 5 bases on J, and the gene matches do not reach 6 bases of it. Including cysteine and phenylalanine, the CDR3 has 17 amino acids. This entry keeps only the CDR3 DNA: 51 bases, framed from base 1. CDR1 and CDR2 are read off the germline V gene as SGHTA and FQGTGA.